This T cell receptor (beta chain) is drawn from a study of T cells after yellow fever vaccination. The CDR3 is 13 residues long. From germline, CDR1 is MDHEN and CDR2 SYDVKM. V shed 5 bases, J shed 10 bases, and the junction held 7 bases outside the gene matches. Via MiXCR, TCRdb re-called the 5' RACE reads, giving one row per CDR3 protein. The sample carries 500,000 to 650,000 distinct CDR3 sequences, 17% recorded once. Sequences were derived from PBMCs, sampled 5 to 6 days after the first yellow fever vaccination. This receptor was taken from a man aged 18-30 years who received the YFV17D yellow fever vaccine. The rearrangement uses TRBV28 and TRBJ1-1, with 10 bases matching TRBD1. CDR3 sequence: CASSLQDRGGAFF. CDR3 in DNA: TGTGCCAGCAGTCTACAGGACAGGGGGGGAGCTTTCTTT.